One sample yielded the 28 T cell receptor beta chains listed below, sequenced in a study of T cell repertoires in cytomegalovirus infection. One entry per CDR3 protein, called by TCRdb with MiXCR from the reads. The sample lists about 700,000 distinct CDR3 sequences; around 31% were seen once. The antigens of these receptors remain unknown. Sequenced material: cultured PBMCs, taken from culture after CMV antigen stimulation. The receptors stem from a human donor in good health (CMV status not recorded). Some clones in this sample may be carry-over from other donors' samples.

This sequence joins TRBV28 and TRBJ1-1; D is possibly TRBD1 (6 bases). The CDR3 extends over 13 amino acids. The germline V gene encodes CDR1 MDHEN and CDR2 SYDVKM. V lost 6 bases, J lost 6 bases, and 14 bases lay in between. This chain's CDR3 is CASSSRQDAEAFF. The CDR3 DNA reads TGTGCCAGCAGCTCCAGACAGGATGCTGAAGCTTTCTTT.

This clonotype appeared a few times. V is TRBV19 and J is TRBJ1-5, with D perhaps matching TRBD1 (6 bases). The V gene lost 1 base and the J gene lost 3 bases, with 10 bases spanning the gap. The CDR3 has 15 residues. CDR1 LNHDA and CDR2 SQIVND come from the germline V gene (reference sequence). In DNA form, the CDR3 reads TGTGCCAGTAGTATAGCTCACAGGGCCAATCAGCCCCAGCATTTT. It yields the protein CASSIAHRANQPQHF.

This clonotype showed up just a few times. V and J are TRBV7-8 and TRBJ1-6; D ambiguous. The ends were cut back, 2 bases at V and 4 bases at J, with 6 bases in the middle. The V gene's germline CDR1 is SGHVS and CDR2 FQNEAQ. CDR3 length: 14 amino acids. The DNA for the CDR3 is TGTGCCAGCAGCTTAACTTGGTATAATTCACCCCTCCACTTT. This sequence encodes CASSLTWYNSPLHF. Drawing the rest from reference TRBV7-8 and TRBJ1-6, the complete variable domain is GAGVSQSPRYKVAKRGQDVALRCDPISGHVSLFWYQQALGQGPEFLTYFQNEAQLDKSGLPSDRFFAERPEGSVSTLKIQRTQQEDSAVYLCASSLTWYNSPLHFGNGTRLTVT.

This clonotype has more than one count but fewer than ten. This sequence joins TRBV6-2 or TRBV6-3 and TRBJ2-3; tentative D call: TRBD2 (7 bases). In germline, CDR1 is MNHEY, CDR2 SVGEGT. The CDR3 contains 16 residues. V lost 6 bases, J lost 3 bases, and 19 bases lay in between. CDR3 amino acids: CASSPHRGRGTDTQYF. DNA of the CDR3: TGTGCCAGCAGCCCTCATAGGGGGAGGGGGACAGATACGCAGTATTTT.

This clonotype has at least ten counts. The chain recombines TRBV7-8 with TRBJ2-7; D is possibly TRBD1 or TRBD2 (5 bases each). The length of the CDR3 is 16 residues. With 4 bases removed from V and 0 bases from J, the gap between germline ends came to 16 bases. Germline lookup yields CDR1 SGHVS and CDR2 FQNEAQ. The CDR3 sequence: CASSSQGARSSYEQYF. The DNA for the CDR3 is TGTGCCAGCAGCTCCCAGGGAGCCAGGAGCTCCTACGAGCAGTACTTC.

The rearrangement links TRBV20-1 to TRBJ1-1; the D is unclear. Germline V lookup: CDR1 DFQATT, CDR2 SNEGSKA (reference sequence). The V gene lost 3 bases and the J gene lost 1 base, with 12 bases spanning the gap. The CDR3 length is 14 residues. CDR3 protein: CSASREGSNTEAFF. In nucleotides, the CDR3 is TGCAGTGCTAGTCGGGAAGGGTCGAACACTGAAGCTTTCTTT.

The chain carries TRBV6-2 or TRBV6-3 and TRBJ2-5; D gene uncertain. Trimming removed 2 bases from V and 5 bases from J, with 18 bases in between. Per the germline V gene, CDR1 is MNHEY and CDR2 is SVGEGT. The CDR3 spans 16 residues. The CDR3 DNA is TGTGCCAGCAGTTACCTGGATCTGACTGCTCAGGAGACCCAGTACTTC. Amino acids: CASSYLDLTAQETQYF.

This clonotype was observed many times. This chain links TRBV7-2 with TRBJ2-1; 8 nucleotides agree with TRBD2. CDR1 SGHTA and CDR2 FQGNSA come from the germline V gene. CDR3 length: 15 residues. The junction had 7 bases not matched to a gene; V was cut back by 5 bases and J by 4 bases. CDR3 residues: CASSQGRGAYNEQFF. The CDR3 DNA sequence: TGTGCCAGCAGCCAGGGGCGGGGGGCATACAATGAGCAGTTCTTC.

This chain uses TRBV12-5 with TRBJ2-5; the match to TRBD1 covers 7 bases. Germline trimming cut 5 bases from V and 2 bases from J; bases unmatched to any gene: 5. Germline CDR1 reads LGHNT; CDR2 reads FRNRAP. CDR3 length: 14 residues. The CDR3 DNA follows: TGTGCTAGTGGTCACGGACAGGCACAAGAGACCCAGTACTTC. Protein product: CASGHGQAQETQYF.

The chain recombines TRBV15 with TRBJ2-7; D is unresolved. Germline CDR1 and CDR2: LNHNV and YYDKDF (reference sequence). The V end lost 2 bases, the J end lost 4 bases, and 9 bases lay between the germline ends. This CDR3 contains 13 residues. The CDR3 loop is CATSRTLGYEQYF. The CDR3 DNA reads TGTGCCACCAGCAGAACCCTGGGTTACGAGCAGTACTTC.

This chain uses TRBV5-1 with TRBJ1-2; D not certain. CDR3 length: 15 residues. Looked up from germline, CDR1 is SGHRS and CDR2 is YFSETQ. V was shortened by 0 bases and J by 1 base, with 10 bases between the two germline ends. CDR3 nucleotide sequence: TGCGCCAGCAGCTTGGAAGGCGGCTATAACTATGGCTACACCTTC. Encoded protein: CASSLEGGYNYGYTF.

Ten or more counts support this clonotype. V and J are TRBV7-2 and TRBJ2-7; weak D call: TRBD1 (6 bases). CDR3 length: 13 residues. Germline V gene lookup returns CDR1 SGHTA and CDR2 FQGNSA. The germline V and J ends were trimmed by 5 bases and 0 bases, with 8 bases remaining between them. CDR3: CASSIGGSYEQYF. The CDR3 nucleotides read TGTGCCAGCAGCATAGGGGGCTCCTACGAGCAGTACTTC. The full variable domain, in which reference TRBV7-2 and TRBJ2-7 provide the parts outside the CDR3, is GAGVSQSPSNKVTEKGKDVELRCDPISGHTALYWYRQSLGQGLEFLIYFQGNSAPDKSGLPSDRFSAERTGGSVSTLTIQRTQQEDSAVYLCASSIGGSYEQYFGPGTRLTVT.

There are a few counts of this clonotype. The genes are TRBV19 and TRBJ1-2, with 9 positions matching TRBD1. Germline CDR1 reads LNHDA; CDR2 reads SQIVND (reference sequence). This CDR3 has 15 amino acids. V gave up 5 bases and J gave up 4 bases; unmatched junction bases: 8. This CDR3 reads CASSSPGTGIYGYTF. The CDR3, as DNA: TGTGCCAGTAGTTCACCCGGGACAGGGATCTATGGCTACACCTTC.

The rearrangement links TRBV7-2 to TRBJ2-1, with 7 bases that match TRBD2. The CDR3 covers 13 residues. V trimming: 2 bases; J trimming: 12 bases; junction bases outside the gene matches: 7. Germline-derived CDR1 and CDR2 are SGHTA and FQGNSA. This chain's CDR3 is CASSLPFSGPQFF. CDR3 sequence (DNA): TGTGCCAGCAGCTTACCCTTTAGCGGGCCGCAGTTCTTC. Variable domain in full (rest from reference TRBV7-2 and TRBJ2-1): GAGVSQSPSNKVTEKGKDVELRCDPISGHTALYWYRQSLGQGLEFLIYFQGNSAPDKSGLPSDRFSAERTGGSVSTLTIQRTQQEDSAVYLCASSLPFSGPQFFGPGTRLTVL.

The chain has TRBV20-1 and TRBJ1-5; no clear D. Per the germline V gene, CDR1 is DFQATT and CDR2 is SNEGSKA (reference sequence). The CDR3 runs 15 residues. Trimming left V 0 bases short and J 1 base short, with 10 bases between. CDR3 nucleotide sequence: TGCAGTGCTAGAGACCCTCGACGGAGCAATCAGCCCCAGCATTTT. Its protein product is CSARDPRRSNQPQHF.

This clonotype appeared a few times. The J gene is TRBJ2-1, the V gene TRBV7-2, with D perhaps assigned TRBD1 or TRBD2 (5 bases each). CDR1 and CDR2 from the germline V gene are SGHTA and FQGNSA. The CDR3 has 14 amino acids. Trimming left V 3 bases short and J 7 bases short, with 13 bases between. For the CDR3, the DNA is TGTGCCAGCAGCTTTGGGGGAGTGCGGAATGAGCAGTTCTTC. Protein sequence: CASSFGGVRNEQFF.

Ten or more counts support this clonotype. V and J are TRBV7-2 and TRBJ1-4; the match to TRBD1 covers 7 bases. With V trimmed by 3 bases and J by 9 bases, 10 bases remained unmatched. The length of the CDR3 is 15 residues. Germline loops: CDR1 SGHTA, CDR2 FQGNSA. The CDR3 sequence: CASSFGGTESQKLFF. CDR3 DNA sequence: TGTGCCAGCAGCTTCGGTGGGACAGAAAGTCAAAAACTGTTTTTT. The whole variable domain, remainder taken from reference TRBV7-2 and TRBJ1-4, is GAGVSQSPSNKVTEKGKDVELRCDPISGHTALYWYRQSLGQGLEFLIYFQGNSAPDKSGLPSDRFSAERTGGSVSTLTIQRTQQEDSAVYLCASSFGGTESQKLFFGSGTQLSVL.

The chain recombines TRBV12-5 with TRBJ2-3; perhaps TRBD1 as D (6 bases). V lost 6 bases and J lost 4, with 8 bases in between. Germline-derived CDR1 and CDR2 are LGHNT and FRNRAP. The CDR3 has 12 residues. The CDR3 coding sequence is TGTGCTAGTGGACCAGGGGCAGATACGCAGTATTTT. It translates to CASGPGADTQYF.

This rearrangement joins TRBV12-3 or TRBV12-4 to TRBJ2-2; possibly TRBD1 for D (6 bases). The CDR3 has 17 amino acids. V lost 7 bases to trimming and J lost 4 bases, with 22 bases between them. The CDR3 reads CASKANPGAKSTGELFF. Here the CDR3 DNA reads TGTGCCAGCAAAGCCAATCCAGGGGCGAAATCCACCGGGGAGCTGTTTTTT.

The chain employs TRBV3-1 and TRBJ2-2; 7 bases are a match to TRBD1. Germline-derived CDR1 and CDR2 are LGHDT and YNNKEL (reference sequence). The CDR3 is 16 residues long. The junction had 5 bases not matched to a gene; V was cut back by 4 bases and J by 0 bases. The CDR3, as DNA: TGTGCCAGCAGCCTTGGGACAGCGACGAACACCGGGGAGCTGTTTTTT. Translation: CASSLGTATNTGELFF.

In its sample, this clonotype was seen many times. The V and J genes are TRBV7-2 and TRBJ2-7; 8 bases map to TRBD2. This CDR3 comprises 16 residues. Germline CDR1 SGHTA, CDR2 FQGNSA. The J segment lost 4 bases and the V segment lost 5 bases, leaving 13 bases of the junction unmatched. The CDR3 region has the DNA TGTGCCAGCAGCCCGACATATAGCGGGACGGCGTACGAGCAGTACTTC. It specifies CASSPTYSGTAYEQYF.

CDR3 protein: CASSIGYREAFF. DNA of the CDR3: TGTGCCAGTAGTATCGGTTACCGCGAAGCTTTCTTT. This chain links TRBV19 with TRBJ1-1; D ambiguous. Germline CDR1 LNHDA, CDR2 SQIVND (reference sequence). V lost 3 bases to trimming and J lost 8 bases, with 10 bases between them. This CDR3 is 12 amino acids long.

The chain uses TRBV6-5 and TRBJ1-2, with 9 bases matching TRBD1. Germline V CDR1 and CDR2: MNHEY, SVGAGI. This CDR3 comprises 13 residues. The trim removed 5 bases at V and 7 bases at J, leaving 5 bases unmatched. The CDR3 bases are TGTGCCAGCAGTGGAAACAGGGGGCTTGGCTACACCTTC. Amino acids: CASSGNRGLGYTF.

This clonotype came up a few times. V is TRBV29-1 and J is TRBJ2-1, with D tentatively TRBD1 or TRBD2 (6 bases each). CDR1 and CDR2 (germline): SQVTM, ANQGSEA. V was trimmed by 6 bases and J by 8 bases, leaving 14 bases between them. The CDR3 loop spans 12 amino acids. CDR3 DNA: TGCAGCGTCGCCCGGGGGCGCGATGAGCAGTTCTTC. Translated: CSVARGRDEQFF.

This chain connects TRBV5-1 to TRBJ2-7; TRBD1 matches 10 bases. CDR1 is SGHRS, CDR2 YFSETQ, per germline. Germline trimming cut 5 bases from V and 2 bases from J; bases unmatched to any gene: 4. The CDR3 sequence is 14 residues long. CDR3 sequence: CASRLGTGAYEQYF. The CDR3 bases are TGCGCCAGCAGACTCGGGACAGGGGCCTACGAGCAGTACTTC. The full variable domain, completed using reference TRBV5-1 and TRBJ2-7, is KAGVTQTPRYLIKTRGQQVTLSCSPISGHRSVSWYQQTPGQGLQFLFEYFSETQRNKGNFPGRFSGRQFSNSRSEMNVSTLELGDSALYLCASRLGTGAYEQYFGPGTRLTVT.

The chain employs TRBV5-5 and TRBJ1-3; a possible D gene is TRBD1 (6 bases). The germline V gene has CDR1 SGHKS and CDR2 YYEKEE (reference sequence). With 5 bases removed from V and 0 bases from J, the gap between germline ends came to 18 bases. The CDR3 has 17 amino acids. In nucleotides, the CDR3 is TGTGCCAGCAGACCAGGGGCCTCGGTGAGCTCTGGAAACACCATATATTTT. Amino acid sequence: CASRPGASVSSGNTIYF. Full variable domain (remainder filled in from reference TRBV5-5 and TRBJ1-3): DAGVTQSPTHLIKTRGQQVTLRCSPISGHKSVSWYQQVLGQGPQFIFQYYEKEERGRGNFPDRFSARQFPNYSSELNVNALLLGDSALYLCASRPGASVSSGNTIYFGEGSWLTVV.

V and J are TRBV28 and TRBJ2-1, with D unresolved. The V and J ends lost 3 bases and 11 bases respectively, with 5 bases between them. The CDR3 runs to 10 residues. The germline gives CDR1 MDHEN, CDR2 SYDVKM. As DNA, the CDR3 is TGTGCCAGCAGTTTTCGACAGCAGTTCTTC. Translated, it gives CASSFRQQFF.

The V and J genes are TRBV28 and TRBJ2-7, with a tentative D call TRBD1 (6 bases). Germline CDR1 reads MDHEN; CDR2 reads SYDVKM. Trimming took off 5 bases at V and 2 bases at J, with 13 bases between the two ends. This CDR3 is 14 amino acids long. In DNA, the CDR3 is TGTGCCAGCAGTCGCCGACAGGAAACCTACGAGCAGTACTTC. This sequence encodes CASSRRQETYEQYF.